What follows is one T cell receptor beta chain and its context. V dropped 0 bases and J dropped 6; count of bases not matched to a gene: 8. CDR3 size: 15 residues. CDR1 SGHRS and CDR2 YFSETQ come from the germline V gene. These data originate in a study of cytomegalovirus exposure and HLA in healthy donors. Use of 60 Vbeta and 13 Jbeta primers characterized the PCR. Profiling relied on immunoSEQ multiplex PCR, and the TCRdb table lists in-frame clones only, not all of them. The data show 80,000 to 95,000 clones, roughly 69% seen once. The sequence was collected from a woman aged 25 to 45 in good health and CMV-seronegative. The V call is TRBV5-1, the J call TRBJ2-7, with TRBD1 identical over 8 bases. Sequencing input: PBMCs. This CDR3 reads CASSLGTGMATEQYF. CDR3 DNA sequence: TGCGCCAGCAGCTTGGGGACAGGGATGGCCACCGAGCAGTACTTC.